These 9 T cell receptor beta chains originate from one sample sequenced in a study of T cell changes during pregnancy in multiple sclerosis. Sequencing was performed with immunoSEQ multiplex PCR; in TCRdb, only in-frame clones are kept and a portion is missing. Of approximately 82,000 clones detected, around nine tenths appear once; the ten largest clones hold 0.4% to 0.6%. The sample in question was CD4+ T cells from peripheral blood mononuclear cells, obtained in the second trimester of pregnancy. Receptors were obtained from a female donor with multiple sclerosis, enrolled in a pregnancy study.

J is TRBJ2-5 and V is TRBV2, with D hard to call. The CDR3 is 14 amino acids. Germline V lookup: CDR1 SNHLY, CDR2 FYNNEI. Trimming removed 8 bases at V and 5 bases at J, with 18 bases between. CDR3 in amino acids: CASRSLGSEETQYF. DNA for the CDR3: TGTGCCAGCCGAAGTCTGGGCAGTGAGGAGACCCAGTACTTC.

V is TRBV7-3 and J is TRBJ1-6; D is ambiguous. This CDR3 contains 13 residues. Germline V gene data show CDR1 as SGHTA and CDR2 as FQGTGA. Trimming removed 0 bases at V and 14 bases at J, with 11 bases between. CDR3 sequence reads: CASSLTVGGTLHF. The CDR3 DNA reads TGTGCCAGCAGCTTAACGGTGGGAGGGACCCTCCACTTT. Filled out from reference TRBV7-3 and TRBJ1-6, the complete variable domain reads GAGVSQTPSNKVTEKGKYVELRCDPISGHTALYWYRQSLGQGPEFLIYFQGTGAADDSGLPNDRFFAVRPEGSVSTLKIQRTERGDSAVYLCASSLTVGGTLHFGNGTRLTVT.

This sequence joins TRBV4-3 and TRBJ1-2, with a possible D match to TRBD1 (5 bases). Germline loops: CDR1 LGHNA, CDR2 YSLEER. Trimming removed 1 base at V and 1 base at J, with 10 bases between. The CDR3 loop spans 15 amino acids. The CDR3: CASSQAPGGNYGYTF. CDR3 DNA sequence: TGCGCCAGCAGCCAAGCACCCGGGGGTAACTATGGCTACACCTTC.

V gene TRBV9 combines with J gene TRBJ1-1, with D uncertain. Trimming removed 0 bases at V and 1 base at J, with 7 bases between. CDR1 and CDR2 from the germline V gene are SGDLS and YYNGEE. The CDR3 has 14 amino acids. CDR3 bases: TGTGCCAGCAGCGTAGGGCGGAGGAACACTGAAGCTTTCTTT. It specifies CASSVGRRNTEAFF.

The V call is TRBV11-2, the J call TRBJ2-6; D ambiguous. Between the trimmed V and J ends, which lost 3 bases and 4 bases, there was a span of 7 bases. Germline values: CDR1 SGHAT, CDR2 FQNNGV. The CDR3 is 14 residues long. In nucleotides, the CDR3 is TGTGCCAGCAGCTTCGTTGCGGGGGCCAACGTCCTGACTTTC. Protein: CASSFVAGANVLTF.

The CDR3 DNA reads TGTGCCAGCAGCTTAAACCTAGGAGGCACAGATACGCAGTATTTT. Translating gives CASSLNLGGTDTQYF. The chain combines TRBV7-2 with TRBJ2-3, with no clear D. The germline gives CDR1 SGHTA, CDR2 FQGNSA. Trimming took off 2 bases at V and 1 base at J, with 10 bases between the two ends. This CDR3 has 15 residues.

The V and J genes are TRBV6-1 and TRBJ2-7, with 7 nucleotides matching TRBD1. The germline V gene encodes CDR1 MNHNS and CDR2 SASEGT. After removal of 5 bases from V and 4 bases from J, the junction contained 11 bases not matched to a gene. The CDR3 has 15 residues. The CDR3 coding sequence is TGTGCCAGCAGTTCATACCGACAGGGTTGGTACGAGCAGTACTTC. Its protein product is CASSSYRQGWYEQYF.

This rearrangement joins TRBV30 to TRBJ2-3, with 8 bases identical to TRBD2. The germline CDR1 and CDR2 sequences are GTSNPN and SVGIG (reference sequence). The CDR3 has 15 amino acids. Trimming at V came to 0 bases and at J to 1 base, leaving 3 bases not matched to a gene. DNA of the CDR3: TGTGCCTGGAGTGTAACGGGAGGGGGCACAGATACGCAGTATTTT. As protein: CAWSVTGGGTDTQYF.

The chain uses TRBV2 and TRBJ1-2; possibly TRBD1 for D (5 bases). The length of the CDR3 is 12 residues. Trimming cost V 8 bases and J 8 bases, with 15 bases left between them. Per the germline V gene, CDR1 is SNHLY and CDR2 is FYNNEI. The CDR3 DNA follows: TGTGCCAGCTGGGGGGGTCACCGGGGCTACACCTTC. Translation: CASWGGHRGYTF.